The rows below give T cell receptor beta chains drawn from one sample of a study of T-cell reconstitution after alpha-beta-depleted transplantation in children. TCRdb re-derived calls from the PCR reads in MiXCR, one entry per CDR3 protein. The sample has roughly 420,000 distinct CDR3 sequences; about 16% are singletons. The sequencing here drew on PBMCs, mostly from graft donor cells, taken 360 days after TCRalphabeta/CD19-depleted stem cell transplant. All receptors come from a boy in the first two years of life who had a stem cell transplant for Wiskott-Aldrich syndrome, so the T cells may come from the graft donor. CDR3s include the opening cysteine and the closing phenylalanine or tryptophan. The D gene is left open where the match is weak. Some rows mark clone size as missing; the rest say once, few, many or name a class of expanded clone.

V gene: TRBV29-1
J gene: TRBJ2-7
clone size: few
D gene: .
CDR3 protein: CSVSRANEQYF
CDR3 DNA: TGCAGCGTCAGCAGGGCAAACGAGCAGTACTTC

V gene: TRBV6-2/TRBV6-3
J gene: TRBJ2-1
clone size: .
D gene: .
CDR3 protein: CASSYRATEQFF
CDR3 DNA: TGTGCCAGCAGTTACAGGGCTACGGAGCAGTTCTTC

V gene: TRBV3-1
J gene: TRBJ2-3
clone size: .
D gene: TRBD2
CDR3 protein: CASSQGLAGPGTQYF
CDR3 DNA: TGTGCCAGCAGCCAGGGACTAGCGGGCCCAGGGACGCAGTATTTT

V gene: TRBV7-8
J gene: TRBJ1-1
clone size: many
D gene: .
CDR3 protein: CASSPRRVLNTEAFF
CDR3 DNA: TGTGCCAGCAGCCCTAGGAGGGTTTTGAACACTGAAGCTTTCTTT

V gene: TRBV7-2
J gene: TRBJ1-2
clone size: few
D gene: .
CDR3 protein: CASTFPQGQFYGYTF
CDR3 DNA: TGTGCCAGCACCTTTCCCCAGGGGCAGTTTTATGGCTACACCTTC

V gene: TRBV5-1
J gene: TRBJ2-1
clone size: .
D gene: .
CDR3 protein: CASSLVEGEQFF
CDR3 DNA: TGCGCCAGCAGCTTGGTTGAAGGTGAGCAGTTCTTC

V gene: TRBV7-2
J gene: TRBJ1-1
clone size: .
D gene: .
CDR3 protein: CASSLFWQGGNTEAFF
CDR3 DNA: TGTGCCAGCAGCTTATTCTGGCAGGGTGGGAACACTGAAGCTTTCTTT

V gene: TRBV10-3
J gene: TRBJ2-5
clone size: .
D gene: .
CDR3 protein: CAISESRAQETQYF
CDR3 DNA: TGTGCCATCAGTGAGTCTAGGGCCCAAGAGACCCAGTACTTC

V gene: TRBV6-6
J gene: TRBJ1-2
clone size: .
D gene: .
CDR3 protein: CASRVQERGYTF
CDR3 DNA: TGTGCCAGCAGGGTACAGGAGAGGGGCTACACCTTC

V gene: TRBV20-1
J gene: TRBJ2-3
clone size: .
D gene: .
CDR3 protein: CSATVTGFTDTQYF
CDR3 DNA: TGCAGTGCTACCGTAACAGGGTTCACAGATACGCAGTATTTT

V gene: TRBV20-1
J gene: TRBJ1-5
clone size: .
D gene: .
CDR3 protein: CSASDRSNQPQHF
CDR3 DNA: TGCAGTGCTAGTGATCGTAGCAATCAGCCCCAGCATTTT

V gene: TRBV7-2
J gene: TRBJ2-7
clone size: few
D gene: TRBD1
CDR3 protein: CASSPRDRGLSSYEQYF
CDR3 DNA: TGTGCCAGCAGCCCCCGGGACAGGGGGCTTAGCTCCTACGAGCAGTACTTC

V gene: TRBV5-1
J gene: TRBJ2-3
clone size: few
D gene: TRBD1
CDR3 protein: CASSSTGSDTQYF
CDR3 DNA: TGCGCCAGCAGCTCGACAGGGTCGGATACGCAGTATTTT

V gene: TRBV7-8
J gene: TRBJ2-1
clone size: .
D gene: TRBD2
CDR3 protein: CASSLERGLAGGPGNEQFF
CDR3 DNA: TGTGCCAGCAGCTTAGAGAGGGGACTAGCGGGAGGGCCTGGTAATGAGCAGTTCTTC

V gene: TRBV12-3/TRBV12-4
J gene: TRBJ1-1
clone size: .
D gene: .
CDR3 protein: CASSPWAAGGFEAFF
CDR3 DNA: TGTGCCAGCAGCCCCTGGGCCGCCGGAGGGTTTGAAGCTTTCTTT

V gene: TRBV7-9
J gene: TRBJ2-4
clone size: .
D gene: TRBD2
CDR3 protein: CASSTSGRAWSKNIQYF
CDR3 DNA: TGTGCCAGCAGCACTAGCGGGAGGGCGTGGTCCAAAAACATTCAGTACTTC

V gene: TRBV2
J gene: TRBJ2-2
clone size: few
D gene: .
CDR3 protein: CASSRASAGELFF
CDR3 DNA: TGTGCCAGCAGCAGAGCTTCCGCCGGGGAGCTGTTTTTT

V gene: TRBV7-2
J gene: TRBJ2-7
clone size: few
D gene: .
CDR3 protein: CASSFGGLGQYF
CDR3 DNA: TGTGCCAGCAGCTTCGGAGGTTTGGGGCAGTACTTC

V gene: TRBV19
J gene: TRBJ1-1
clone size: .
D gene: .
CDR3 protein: CASSSLQGGGTEAFF
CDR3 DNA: TGTGCCAGTAGTTCCTTACAGGGAGGAGGCACTGAAGCTTTCTTT

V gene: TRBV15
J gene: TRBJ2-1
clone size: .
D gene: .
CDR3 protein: CATSRRAADNEQFF
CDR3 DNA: TGTGCCACCAGCCGGAGAGCTGCTGACAATGAGCAGTTCTTC

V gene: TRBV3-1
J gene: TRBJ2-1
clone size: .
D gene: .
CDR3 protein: CASSQEAARPYNEQFF
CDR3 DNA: TGTGCCAGCAGCCAAGAGGCGGCACGCCCCTACAATGAGCAGTTCTTC

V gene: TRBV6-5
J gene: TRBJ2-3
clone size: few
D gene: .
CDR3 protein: CASSYGQKDITDTQYF
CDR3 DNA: TGTGCCAGCAGTTACGGACAGAAAGATATCACAGATACGCAGTATTTT

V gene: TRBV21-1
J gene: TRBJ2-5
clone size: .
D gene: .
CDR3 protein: CASSSPGTGRGTQYF
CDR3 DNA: TGTGCCAGCAGCAGTCCCGGGACAGGGAGGGGGACCCAGTACTTC

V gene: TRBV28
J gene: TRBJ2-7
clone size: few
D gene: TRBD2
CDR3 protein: CASSLLWGAGDLYEQYF
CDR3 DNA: TGTGCCAGCAGCTTATTATGGGGTGCGGGGGACCTCTACGAGCAGTACTTC

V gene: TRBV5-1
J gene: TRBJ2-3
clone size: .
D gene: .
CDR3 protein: CASSFAGPDTQYF
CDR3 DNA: TGCGCCAGCAGCTTCGCAGGTCCAGATACGCAGTATTTT

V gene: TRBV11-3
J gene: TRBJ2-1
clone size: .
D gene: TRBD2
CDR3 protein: CASSFSLSGKSYF
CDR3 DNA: TGTGCCAGCAGCTTTTCCCTTAGCGGGAAGAGTTACTTC